Below are 19 T cell receptor beta chains sequenced from a single sample in a study of blood T cells in healthy people across ages. Alongside a J-beta primer mix, a sample-barcoded 5' primer served in a second PCR lasting roughly 7 to 12 cycles. TCRdb re-derived calls from the 5' RACE reads in MiXCR, one entry per CDR3 protein. Of about 1.1 million distinct CDR3 sequences in the sample, roughly two fifths were seen once. Source material: blood. The receptors were sampled from a man between 18 and 29 years old in good health.

The V and J genes are TRBV6-5 and TRBJ2-3; TRBD2 matches 10 bases. The germline V gene has CDR1 MNHEY and CDR2 SVGAGI. This CDR3 spans 15 amino acids. Trimming took 6 bases from V and 5 from J; bases not matched to a gene: 8. This CDR3 reads CASSLSSGGRDTQYF. The CDR3 DNA reads TGTGCCAGCAGCCTCTCTAGCGGGGGACGAGATACGCAGTATTTT.

The chain employs TRBV28 and TRBJ1-6, with D perhaps TRBD1 (6 bases). There are 16 residues in the CDR3. V was cut by 3 bases and J by 3 bases, with 12 bases left in between. Germline V CDR1 and CDR2: MDHEN, SYDVKM. The CDR3 bases are TGTGCCAGCAGTTTGGGGGTAGGGGGCTATAATTCACCCCTCCACTTT. This encodes CASSLGVGGYNSPLHF.

Only a few counts were recorded for this clonotype. V usage is TRBV10-3 and J usage is TRBJ1-5; 10 positions match TRBD1. Germline CDR1 is ENHRY and CDR2 is SYGVKD. The V gene end was trimmed by 0 bases and the J gene end by 1 base; junction bases not matched to a gene: 3. This CDR3 is 17 amino acids long. The CDR3, as DNA: TGTGCCATCAGTGAGTCAGGGACAGGGGTGAGCAATCAGCCCCAGCATTTT. Its protein is CAISESGTGVSNQPQHF.

This clonotype showed up just a few times. The chain joins TRBV7-3 to TRBJ2-1; D uncertain. There are 13 residues in the CDR3. From germline, CDR1 is SGHTA and CDR2 FQGTGA. V lost 1 base, J lost 7 bases, and 8 bases lay in between. In DNA form, the CDR3 reads TGTGCCAGCAGCTTAAATAAGGAAAATGAGCAGTTCTTC. This translates into CASSLNKENEQFF.

This chain joins TRBV7-2 and TRBJ2-3; D may correspond to TRBD1 or TRBD2 (5 bases each). The germline CDR1 and CDR2 sequences are SGHTA and FQGNSA. The CDR3 consists of 16 residues. V shed 5 bases and J shed 2 bases, with 17 bases lying between them. Here the CDR3 reads CASSRAGTALTDTQYF. CDR3 in DNA: TGTGCCAGCAGCAGGGCCGGGACCGCTCTCACAGATACGCAGTATTTT.

CDR3 protein: CASSPKSSGRRGSTGELFF. Here the CDR3 DNA reads TGTGCCAGCAGCCCTAAATCGTCGGGGCGGCGAGGTAGTACCGGGGAGCTGTTTTTT. The genes are TRBV9 and TRBJ2-2; D assignment may be TRBD1 or TRBD2 (5 bases each). The CDR3 runs 19 residues. Trimming stripped 4 bases from V and 5 bases from J, with 27 bases between. Germline V gene data show CDR1 as SGDLS and CDR2 as YYNGEE.

The genes are TRBV10-3 and TRBJ1-4; 7 bases fit TRBD1. The CDR3 runs 13 residues. J gave up 6 bases and V 11 bases, and 9 bases lay outside the gene matches. Germline lookup yields CDR1 ENHRY and CDR2 SYGVKD. CDR3 amino acids: CAAGGTADEKLFF. In DNA, the CDR3 is TGTGCCGCGGGAGGGACAGCCGATGAAAAACTGTTTTTT.

V and J are TRBV2 and TRBJ2-1, with 7 bases lining up with TRBD2. The CDR3 covers 16 residues. Trimming cost V 11 bases and J 0 bases; bases outside gene matches: 13. Germline V gene lookup returns CDR1 SNHLY and CDR2 FYNNEI. This chain's CDR3 is CAGKGGLEISYNEQFF. The CDR3 DNA is TGTGCCGGCAAAGGAGGACTAGAGATCTCCTACAATGAGCAGTTCTTC.

This clonotype occurred a few times. The CDR3 DNA sequence: TGCAGCGTTGAAGATCCAGGGACGGTGGAGTGTGAAAAACTGTTTTTT. Translated: CSVEDPGTVECEKLFF. The chain uses TRBV29-1 and TRBJ1-4; possibly TRBD1 for D (5 bases). CDR3 size: 16 residues. CDR1 is SQVTM and CDR2 is ANQGSEA in the germline V gene. V shed 0 bases and J shed 7 bases, with 18 bases lying between them.

The CDR3 bases are TGCAGTGCGCCAAACAGGGGGCAAGAGACCCAGTACTTC. It codes for CSAPNRGQETQYF. This chain links TRBV20-1 with TRBJ2-5, with TRBD1 identical over 8 bases. The CDR3 runs 13 residues. The germline V gene has CDR1 DFQATT and CDR2 SNEGSKA (reference sequence). The J segment lost 2 bases and the V segment lost 6 bases, leaving 5 bases of the junction unmatched.

This clonotype was observed a handful of times. The chain combines TRBV27 with TRBJ2-3, with 7 bases lining up with TRBD1. The J segment lost 5 bases and the V segment lost 6 bases, leaving 14 bases of the junction unmatched. The CDR3 is 16 residues long. Germline CDR1 is MNHEY and CDR2 is SMNVEV (reference sequence). The DNA of the CDR3 is TGTGCCAGCAGCCGAGAGGGACAGCTTAGAGAAGATACGCAGTATTTT. It yields the protein CASSREGQLREDTQYF.

The CDR3 here is CASSPSGQGLSYEQYF. The CDR3 coding sequence is TGTGCCAGCAGCCCATCTGGACAGGGCCTATCCTACGAGCAGTACTTC. The J gene is TRBJ2-7, the V gene TRBV7-2; 8 positions agree with TRBD1. The CDR3 has 16 amino acids. V gave up 5 bases and J gave up 1 base; unmatched junction bases: 10. CDR1 and CDR2 (germline): SGHTA, FQGNSA.

The gene calls are TRBV5-1 and TRBJ2-1; D is perhaps TRBD2 (6 bases). V was pared by 0 bases and J by 0 bases, with 13 bases between. CDR1 and CDR2 from the germline V gene are SGHRS and YFSETQ. The CDR3 has 17 residues. CDR3 sequence (DNA): TGCGCCAGCAGCTTGGCCGGTGCGGGGAGCTCCTACAATGAGCAGTTCTTC. It is translated as CASSLAGAGSSYNEQFF.

With regard to this clonotype: One end of the junction varies from germline; a read error may be responsible. This sequence joins TRBV5-1 and TRBJ2-1; D unclear. The CDR3 runs to 11 residues. The germline CDR1 and CDR2 sequences are SGHRS and YFSETQ. For the CDR3, the DNA is TGCGCCAGCAGCTTAGGTGATGAGCTGTTCTTC. This gives the protein CASSLGDELFF.

In this sample, this clonotype turned up a few times. The gene calls are TRBV7-9 and TRBJ2-7; D is unclear. With 5 bases removed from V and 0 bases from J, the gap between germline ends came to 17 bases. The length of the CDR3 is 16 residues. CDR1 SEHNR and CDR2 FQNEAQ come from the germline V gene (reference sequence). CDR3 nucleotide sequence: TGTGCCAGCAGCAGCCCGAGACACATGGACTCCTACGAGCAGTACTTC. Amino acids: CASSSPRHMDSYEQYF.

The chain joins TRBV7-2 to TRBJ2-5, with D perhaps assigned TRBD1 or TRBD2 (5 bases each). Germline loops: CDR1 SGHTA, CDR2 FQGNSA. The V end was cut by 5 bases, the J end by 11 bases, with 24 bases between. The CDR3 totals 15 residues. DNA of the CDR3: TGTGCCAGCAGCCCCGGGACCCTCAGAAACAATGAGCAGTACTTC. Residues: CASSPGTLRNNEQYF.

The V call is TRBV11-2, the J call TRBJ2-3, with D possibly TRBD1 on 7 matching bases. Trimming pared 5 bases from V and 4 bases from J, leaving 19 bases between. Germline values: CDR1 SGHAT, CDR2 FQNNGV. The CDR3 loop spans 16 amino acids. The CDR3 is CASSPPEGARSDTQYF. CDR3 coding DNA: TGTGCCAGCAGCCCTCCGGAGGGGGCGCGCTCAGATACGCAGTATTTT. The entire variable domain, with the rest obtained from reference TRBV11-2 and TRBJ2-3, is as follows: EAGVAQSPRYKIIEKRQSVAFWCNPISGHATLYWYQQILGQGPKLLIQFQNNGVVDDSQLPKDRFSAERLKGVDSTLKIQPAKLEDSAVYLCASSPPEGARSDTQYFGPGTRLTVL.

The V gene is TRBV12-3 or TRBV12-4, the J gene TRBJ2-1; the match to TRBD2 covers 9 bases. Trimming cost V 3 bases and J 1 base; bases outside gene matches: 7. The CDR3 runs 17 residues. In DNA, the CDR3 is TGTGCCAGCAGTTTCGAAGCTAGCGGGGTTTCCTACAATGAGCAGTTCTTC. It yields the protein CASSFEASGVSYNEQFF.

For this clonotype: The junction departs from germline at one end; a sequencing error may be responsible. The chain recombines TRBV24-1 with TRBJ2-1; TRBD2 is a possible D gene (5 bases). CDR3 length: 15 amino acids. Per germline, CDR1 KGHDR and CDR2 SFDVKD. The CDR3 sequence is CAASDLSGRLYEQFF. DNA for the CDR3: TGTGCCGCCAGTGATTTAAGCGGCCGACTGTATGAGCAGTTCTTC.